This entry describes one T cell receptor (beta chain). This specimen comes from a study of control samples from healthy donors and cancer patients. Trimming pared 0 bases from V and 4 bases from J, leaving 14 bases between. Germline-derived CDR1 and CDR2 are SEHNR and FQNEAQ (reference sequence). This CDR3 has 16 residues. Only in-frame clones appear in the TCRdb table, and some are missing; sequencing was by immunoSEQ multiplex PCR. The table records some 120,000 clones, roughly nine tenths of them present only once. This TCR came from a man between 50 and 59 years old in good health. This rearrangement joins TRBV7-9 to TRBJ2-3; possibly TRBD2 for D (6 bases). The sequencing sample was made of blood. For the CDR3, the DNA is TGTGCCAGCAGCTTAGCACTAGTGGGGGGTGCAGATACGCAGTATTTT. This gives the protein CASSLALVGGADTQYF.